The sequence of this T cell receptor (beta chain) was determined in a study of T cells in tuberculosis. Time point reported: new active TB diagnosis, blood taken before or within 7 days of starting treatment. Worth noting for this clone: What it binds is unknown.

Profiling relied on immunoSEQ multiplex PCR, and the TCRdb table lists in-frame clones only, not all of them. Here the sample spans 30,000 to 40,000 clones, approximately 95% being singletons. CDR1 and CDR2 (germline): SGDLS, YYNGEE. The ends were cut back, 4 bases at V and 0 bases at J, with 14 bases in the middle. The CDR3 loop spans 16 amino acids. General study results and limits: Cases with active tuberculosis were adults, while controls were adolescents. The TCR-beta difference was not significant; alpha differences partly reflected length.

The source material was PBMCs, sampled at tuberculosis diagnosis. The chain is built from TRBV9 and TRBJ1-3; tentative D call: TRBD1 (6 bases). The TCR sequence derives from an adult with tuberculosis. The CDR3 nucleotides are TGTGCCAGCAGCACGGCCACAGGGCACTCTGGAAACACCATATATTTT. Translating it yields CASSTATGHSGNTIYF.